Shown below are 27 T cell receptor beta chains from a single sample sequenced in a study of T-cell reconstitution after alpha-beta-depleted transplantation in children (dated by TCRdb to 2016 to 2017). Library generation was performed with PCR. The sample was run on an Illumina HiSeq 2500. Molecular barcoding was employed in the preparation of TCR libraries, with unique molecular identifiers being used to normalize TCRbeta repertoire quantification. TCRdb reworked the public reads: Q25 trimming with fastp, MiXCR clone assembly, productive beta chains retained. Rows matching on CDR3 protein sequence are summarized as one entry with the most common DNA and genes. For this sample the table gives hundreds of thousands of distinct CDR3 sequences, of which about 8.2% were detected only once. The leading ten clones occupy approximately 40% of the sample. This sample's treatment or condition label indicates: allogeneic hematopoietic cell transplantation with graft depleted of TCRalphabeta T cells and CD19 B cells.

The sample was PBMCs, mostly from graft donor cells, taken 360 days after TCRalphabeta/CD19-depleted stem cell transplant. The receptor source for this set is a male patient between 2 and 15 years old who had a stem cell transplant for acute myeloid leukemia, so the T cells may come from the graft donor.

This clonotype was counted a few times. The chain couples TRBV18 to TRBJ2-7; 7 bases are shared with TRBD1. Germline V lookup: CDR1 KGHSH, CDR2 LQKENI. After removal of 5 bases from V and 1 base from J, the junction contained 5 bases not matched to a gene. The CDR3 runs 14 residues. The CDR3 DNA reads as TGTGCCAGCTCAATACGGGACAGTTCCTACGAGCAGTACTTC. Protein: CASSIRDSSYEQYF.

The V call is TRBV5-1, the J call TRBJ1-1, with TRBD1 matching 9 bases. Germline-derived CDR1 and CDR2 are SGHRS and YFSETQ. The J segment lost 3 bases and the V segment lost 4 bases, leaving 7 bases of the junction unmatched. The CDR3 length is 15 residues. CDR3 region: CASSINRGPDTEAFF. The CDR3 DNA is TGCGCCAGCAGCATAAACAGGGGGCCCGACACTGAAGCTTTCTTT. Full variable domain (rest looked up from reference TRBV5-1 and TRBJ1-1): KAGVTQTPRYLIKTRGQQVTLSCSPISGHRSVSWYQQTPGQGLQFLFEYFSETQRNKGNFPGRFSGRQFSNSRSEMNVSTLELGDSALYLCASSINRGPDTEAFFGQGTRLTVV.

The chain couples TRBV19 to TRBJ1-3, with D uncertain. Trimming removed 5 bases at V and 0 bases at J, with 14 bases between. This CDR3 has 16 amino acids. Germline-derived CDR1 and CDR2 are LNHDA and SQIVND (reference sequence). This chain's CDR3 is CASSPLVWGSGNTIYF. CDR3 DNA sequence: TGTGCCAGTAGTCCCTTGGTCTGGGGCTCTGGAAACACCATATATTTT.

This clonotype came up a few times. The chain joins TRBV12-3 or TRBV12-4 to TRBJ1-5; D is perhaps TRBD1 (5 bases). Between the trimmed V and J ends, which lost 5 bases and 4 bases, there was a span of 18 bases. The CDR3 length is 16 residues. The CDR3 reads CASSPWRGRDNQPQHF. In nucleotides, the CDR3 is TGTGCCAGCAGTCCTTGGAGGGGAAGGGATAATCAGCCCCAGCATTTT.

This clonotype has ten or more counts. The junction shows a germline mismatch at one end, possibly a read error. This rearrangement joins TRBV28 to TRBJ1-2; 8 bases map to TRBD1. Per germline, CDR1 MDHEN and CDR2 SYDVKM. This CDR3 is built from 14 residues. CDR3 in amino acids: CASAGAGGAYGYTF. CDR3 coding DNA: TGTGCCAGCGCAGGTGCAGGGGGCGCGTATGGCTACACTTTC.

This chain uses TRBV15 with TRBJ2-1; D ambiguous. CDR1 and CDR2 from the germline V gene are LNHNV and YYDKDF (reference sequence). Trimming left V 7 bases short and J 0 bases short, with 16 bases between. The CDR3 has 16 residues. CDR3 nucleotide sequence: TGTGCCACCACCTCCACGTTACGGTCCTCCTACAATGAGCAGTTCTTC. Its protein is CATTSTLRSSYNEQFF.

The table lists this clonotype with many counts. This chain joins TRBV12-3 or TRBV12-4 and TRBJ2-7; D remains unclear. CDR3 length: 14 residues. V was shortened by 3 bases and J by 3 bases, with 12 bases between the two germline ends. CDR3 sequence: CASSFRAPRYEQYF. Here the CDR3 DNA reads TGTGCCAGCAGTTTTCGAGCCCCTCGCTACGAGCAGTACTTC.

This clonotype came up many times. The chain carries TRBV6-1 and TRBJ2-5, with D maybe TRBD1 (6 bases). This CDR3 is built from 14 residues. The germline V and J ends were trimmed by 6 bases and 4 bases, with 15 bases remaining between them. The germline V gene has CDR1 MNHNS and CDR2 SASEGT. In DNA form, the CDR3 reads TGTGCCAGCAGCCGAGCCCAGGGGATAGAGACCCAGTACTTC. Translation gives CASSRAQGIETQYF.

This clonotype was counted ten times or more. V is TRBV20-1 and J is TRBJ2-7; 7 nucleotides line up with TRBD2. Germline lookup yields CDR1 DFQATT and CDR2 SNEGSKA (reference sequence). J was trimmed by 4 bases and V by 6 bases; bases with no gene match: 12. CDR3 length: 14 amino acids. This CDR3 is CSAAWDGGTYEQYF. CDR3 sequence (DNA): TGCAGTGCCGCCTGGGACGGGGGGACGTACGAGCAGTACTTC.

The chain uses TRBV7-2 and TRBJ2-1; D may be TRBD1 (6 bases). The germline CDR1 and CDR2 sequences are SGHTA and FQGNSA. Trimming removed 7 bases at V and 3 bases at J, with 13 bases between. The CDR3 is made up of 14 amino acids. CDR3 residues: CASTKLGGYNEQFF. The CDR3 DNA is TGTGCCAGCACCAAGCTAGGGGGCTACAATGAGCAGTTCTTC.

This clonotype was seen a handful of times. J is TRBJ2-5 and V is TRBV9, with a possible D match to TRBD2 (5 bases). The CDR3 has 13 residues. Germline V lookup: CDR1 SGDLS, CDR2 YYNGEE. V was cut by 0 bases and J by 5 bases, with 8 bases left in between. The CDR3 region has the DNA TGTGCCAGCAGCGTAGCGGGATGGGAGACCCAGTACTTC. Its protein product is CASSVAGWETQYF.

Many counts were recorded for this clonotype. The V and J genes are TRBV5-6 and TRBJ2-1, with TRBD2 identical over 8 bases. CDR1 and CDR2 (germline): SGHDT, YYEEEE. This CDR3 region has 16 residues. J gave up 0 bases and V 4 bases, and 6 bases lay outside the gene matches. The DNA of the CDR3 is TGTGCCAGCAGCCCCGCCGGGACTAGCTCCTACAATGAGCAGTTCTTC. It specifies CASSPAGTSSYNEQFF.

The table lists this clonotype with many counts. CDR3 region: CASSLSQGAYEQYV. The CDR3 bases are TGTGCCAGCAGTTTAAGCCAGGGGGCATACGAGCAGTACGTC. This chain uses TRBV12-3 or TRBV12-4 with TRBJ2-7; 8 bases map to TRBD1. The CDR3 covers 14 residues. V lost 2 bases to trimming and J lost 4 bases; unmatched junction nucleotides: 4.

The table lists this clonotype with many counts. CDR3 in amino acids: CASSSGGVIGYNEQFF. The CDR3 DNA reads TGTGCCAGCAGCTCCGGGGGGGTAATTGGGTACAATGAGCAGTTCTTC. The gene calls are TRBV7-3 and TRBJ2-1, with 8 nucleotides matching TRBD2. The CDR3 is 16 residues long. V was clipped by 4 bases and J by 4 bases; unmatched bases: 9. In germline, CDR1 is SGHTA, CDR2 FQGTGA.

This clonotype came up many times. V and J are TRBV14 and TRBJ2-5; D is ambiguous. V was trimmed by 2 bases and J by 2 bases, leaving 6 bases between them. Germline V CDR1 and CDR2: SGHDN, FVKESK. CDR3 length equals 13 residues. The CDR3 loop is CASSQRNQETQYF. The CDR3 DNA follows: TGTGCCAGCAGCCAACGGAATCAAGAGACCCAGTACTTC.

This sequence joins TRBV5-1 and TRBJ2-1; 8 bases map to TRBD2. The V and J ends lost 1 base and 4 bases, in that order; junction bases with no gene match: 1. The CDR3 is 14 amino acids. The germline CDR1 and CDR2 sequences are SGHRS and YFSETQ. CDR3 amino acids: CASSLRGGYNEQFF. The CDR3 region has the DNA TGCGCCAGCAGCTTGCGGGGGGGGTACAATGAGCAGTTCTTC.

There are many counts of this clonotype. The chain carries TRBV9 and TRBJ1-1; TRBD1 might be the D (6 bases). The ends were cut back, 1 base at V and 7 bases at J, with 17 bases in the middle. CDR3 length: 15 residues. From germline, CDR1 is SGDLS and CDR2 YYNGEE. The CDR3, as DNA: TGTGCCAGCAGCGTAAACCCCTCAGGGGCAGGTGAAGCTTTCTTT. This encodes CASSVNPSGAGEAFF.

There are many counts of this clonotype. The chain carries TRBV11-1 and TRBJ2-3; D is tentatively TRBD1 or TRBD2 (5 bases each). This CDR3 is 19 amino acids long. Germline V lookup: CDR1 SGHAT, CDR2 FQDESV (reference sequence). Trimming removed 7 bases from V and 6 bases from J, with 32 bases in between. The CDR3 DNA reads TGTGCCAGCACCTCCTCGGACCTAGACAAGTGGGGGTACACGGATACGCAGTATTTT. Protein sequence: CASTSSDLDKWGYTDTQYF. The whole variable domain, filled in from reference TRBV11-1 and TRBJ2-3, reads EAEVAQSPRYKITEKSQAVAFWCDPISGHATLYWYRQILGQGPELLVQFQDESVVDDSQLPKDRFSAERLKGVDSTLKIQPAELGDSAMYLCASTSSDLDKWGYTDTQYFGPGTRLTVL.

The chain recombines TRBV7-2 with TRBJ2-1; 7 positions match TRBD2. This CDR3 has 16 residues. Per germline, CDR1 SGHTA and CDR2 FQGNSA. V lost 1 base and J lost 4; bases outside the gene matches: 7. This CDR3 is CASSLERPRGYNEQFF. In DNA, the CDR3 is TGTGCCAGCAGCTTAGAAAGGCCGCGGGGGTACAATGAGCAGTTCTTC.

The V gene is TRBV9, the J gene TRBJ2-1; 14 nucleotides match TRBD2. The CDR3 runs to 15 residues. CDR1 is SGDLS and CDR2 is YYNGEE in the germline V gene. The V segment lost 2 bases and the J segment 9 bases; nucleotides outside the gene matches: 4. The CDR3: CASSVLGTSGGEQFF. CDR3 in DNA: TGTGCCAGCAGCGTCTTGGGGACTAGCGGGGGTGAGCAGTTCTTC. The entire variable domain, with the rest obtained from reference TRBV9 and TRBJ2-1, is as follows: DSGVTQTPKHLITATGQRVTLRCSPRSGDLSVYWYQQSLDQGLQFLIQYYNGEERAKGNILERFSAQQFPDLHSELNLSSLELGDSALYFCASSVLGTSGGEQFFGPGTRLTVL.

The CDR3 protein is CASSLWGRGHEQYF. The CDR3 nucleotides read TGTGCCAGCAGTTTATGGGGGAGGGGTCACGAGCAGTACTTC. The chain combines TRBV28 with TRBJ2-7; TRBD2 matches at 7 bases. This CDR3 region has 14 residues. CDR1 is MDHEN, CDR2 SYDVKM, per germline. V dropped 0 bases and J dropped 5; count of bases not matched to a gene: 4.

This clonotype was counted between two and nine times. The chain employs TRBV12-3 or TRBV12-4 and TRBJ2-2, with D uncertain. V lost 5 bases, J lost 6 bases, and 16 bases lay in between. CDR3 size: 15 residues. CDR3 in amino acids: CASSPPDAYSGELFF. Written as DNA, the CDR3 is TGTGCCAGCAGTCCCCCCGATGCGTATTCCGGGGAGCTGTTTTTT.

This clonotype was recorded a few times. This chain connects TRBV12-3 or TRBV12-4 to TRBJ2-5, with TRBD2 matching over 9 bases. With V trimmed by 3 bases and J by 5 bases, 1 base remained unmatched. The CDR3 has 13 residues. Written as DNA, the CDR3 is TGTGCCAGCAGTTTCGCGGGAGGGGAGACCCAGTACTTC. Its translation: CASSFAGGETQYF.

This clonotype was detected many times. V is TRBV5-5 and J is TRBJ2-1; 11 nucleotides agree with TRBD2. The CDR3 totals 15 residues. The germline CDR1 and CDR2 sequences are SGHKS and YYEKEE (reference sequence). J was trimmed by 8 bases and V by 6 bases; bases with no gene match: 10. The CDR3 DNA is TGTGCCAGCATCGGTCCGGGACTAGCGGTTGATGAGCAGTTCTTC. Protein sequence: CASIGPGLAVDEQFF.

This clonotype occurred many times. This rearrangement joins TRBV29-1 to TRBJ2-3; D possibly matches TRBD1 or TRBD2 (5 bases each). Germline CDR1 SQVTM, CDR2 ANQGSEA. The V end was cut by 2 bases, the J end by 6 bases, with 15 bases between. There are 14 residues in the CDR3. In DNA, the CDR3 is TGCAGCGTTGAAAGTGACTCGGGGCGGGATACGCAGTATTTT. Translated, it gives CSVESDSGRDTQYF.

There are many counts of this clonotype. The chain's CDR3 is CASSLPHFASGGAYTQYF. The CDR3 region has the DNA TGTGCCAGCAGTTTGCCCCACTTTGCTAGCGGGGGGGCATATACGCAGTATTTT. The V call is TRBV6-5, the J call TRBJ2-3; 12 positions match TRBD2. The V segment lost 4 bases and the J segment 7 bases; nucleotides outside the gene matches: 15. The CDR3 totals 18 residues. CDR1 is MNHEY and CDR2 is SVGAGI in the germline V gene.

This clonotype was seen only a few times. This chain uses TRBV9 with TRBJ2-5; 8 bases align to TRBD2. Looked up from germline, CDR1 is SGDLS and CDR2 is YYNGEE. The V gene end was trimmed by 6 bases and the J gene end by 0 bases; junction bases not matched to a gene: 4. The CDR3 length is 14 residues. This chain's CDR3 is CASTLSGDQETQYF. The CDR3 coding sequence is TGTGCCAGCACCCTTAGCGGGGACCAAGAGACCCAGTACTTC.